This paragraph reports one T cell receptor (beta chain). Its antigen is not identified. This entry belongs to a study of T cells in Graves' hyperthyroidism and ophthalmopathy. V was trimmed by 11 bases and J by 6 bases, leaving 10 bases between them. Per the germline V gene, CDR1 is WSHSY and CDR2 is SAAADI. The CDR3 length is 10 residues. RNA transcripts gave rise to amplified TCR beta CDR3 regions. An initial round of RT-PCR targeting the TCR CDR3 relied on the HTBI primer set. MiXCR, run by TCRdb on the multiplex PCR reads, gives a single entry per CDR3 protein. The profile shows hundreds of thousands of distinct CDR3 sequences, roughly 32% of them singletons. Patients aged 18 to 65 had newly diagnosed hyperthyroidism of under 2 months' duration. Uncontrolled infections, other autoimmune diseases, pregnancy or lactation led to exclusion of patients. Study findings and constraints: Blood also contained most expanded thyroid clonotypes above 0.001. Onset of ophthalmopathy came a median roughly 6 months after the model predicted it.

V and J are TRBV10-2 and TRBJ1-1; possible D gene TRBD1, 6 bases. The sequenced sample consisted of blood. This TCR derives from a woman aged 40 to 55 with Graves' hyperthyroidism. The CDR3 spells CAYREAEAFF. CDR3 sequence (DNA): TGCGCCTACAGGGAGGCTGAAGCTTTCTTT.